The 20 T cell receptor beta chains in this list originate from one sample, sequenced in a study of shared clonotypes between healthy human individuals. Generated by immunoSEQ multiplex PCR, the TCRdb table keeps only in-frame clones and is missing some. This table has about 680,000 clones, about two thirds appearing once. Sequencing used memory CD4+ T cells sorted from blood. This sample's subset: CD45RA-negative fraction. These receptors all come from a woman between 25 and 40 years old in good health.

The chain joins TRBV18 to TRBJ1-5; maybe TRBD1 (6 bases). Trimming pared 3 bases from V and 5 bases from J, leaving 14 bases between. The CDR3 has 15 residues. The germline CDR1 and CDR2 sequences are KGHSH and LQKENI. The CDR3 loop is CASSPVEGGDQPQHF. CDR3 DNA: TGTGCCAGCTCACCGGTCGAGGGGGGCGATCAGCCCCAGCATTTT.

This clone was detected ten times or more. The chain joins TRBV2 to TRBJ2-5, with D hard to call. CDR3 length: 12 residues. Trimming shortened V by 8 bases and J by 1 base, and 8 bases separated the two germline ends. Germline lookup yields CDR1 SNHLY and CDR2 FYNNEI. DNA of the CDR3: TGTGCCAGCGGTAGCTTCCAAGAGACCCAGTACTTC. Protein sequence: CASGSFQETQYF. The variable domain in full, completed from reference TRBV2 and TRBJ2-5, reads EPEVTQTPSHQVTQMGQEVILRCVPISNHLYFYWYRQILGQKVEFLVSFYNNEISEKSEIFDDQFSVERPDGSNFTLKIRSTKLEDSAMYFCASGSFQETQYFGPGTRLLVL.

The table lists this clone with a few counts. The V and J genes are TRBV28 and TRBJ1-5; D gene ambiguous. The germline V gene has CDR1 MDHEN and CDR2 SYDVKM. V shed 2 bases and J shed 6 bases, with 8 bases lying between them. The CDR3 totals 13 residues. DNA of the CDR3: TGTGCCAGCAGTTTAAAGGCGACTCAGCCCCAGCATTTT. Amino acid sequence: CASSLKATQPQHF.

With regard to this clone: Within the sample, other DNA sequences also encode this same CDR3. V gene TRBV5-1 combines with J gene TRBJ2-2; D perhaps matches TRBD1 (6 bases). Germline CDR1 SGHRS, CDR2 YFSETQ. V lost 2 bases, J lost 4 bases, and 9 bases lay in between. The CDR3 has 14 residues. The CDR3 reads CASSLQGGTGELFF. Here the CDR3 DNA reads TGCGCCAGCAGCTTACAGGGCGGCACCGGGGAGCTGTTTTTT.

This clone turned up a few times. V usage is TRBV4-1 and J usage is TRBJ2-3; D is undetermined. This CDR3 comprises 14 residues. V lost 0 bases to trimming and J lost 1 base, with 5 bases between them. Per the germline V gene, CDR1 is MGHRA and CDR2 is YSYEKL. The CDR3 DNA follows: TGCGCCAGCAGCCAAGAAGTAGGCACAGATACGCAGTATTTT. This translates into CASSQEVGTDTQYF.

The rearrangement joins TRBV21-1 to TRBJ2-3; no check of the table's D call, TRBD2, against the DNA was made. TRBV21-1 is reported as a pseudogene. The CDR3 has 20 amino acids. DNA of the CDR3: TGTGCCAGCAGCAAATTTCGGAGGGAAGGGCGGGGTGGACAACAAAATACGCAGTATTTT. Translating gives CASSKFRREGRGGQQNTQYF.

The chain carries TRBV27 and TRBJ2-7; 9 bases agree with TRBD2. J lost 2 bases, V lost 6 bases, and 8 bases had no gene match. Germline V CDR1 and CDR2: MNHEY, SMNVEV (reference sequence). The CDR3 runs to 15 residues. The CDR3 bases are TGTGCCAGCAGGTTAGCGGGAGAGACAACCTACGAGCAGTACTTC. As protein: CASRLAGETTYEQYF.

This clone has only a few counts. The rearrangement links TRBV21-1 to TRBJ1-2; the table names TRBD1, a call not compared with the DNA. TRBV21-1 is a pseudogene. CDR3 length: 18 amino acids. The CDR3 DNA reads TGTGCCAGCAGCAAAGCGAATTTTAGGGGACAGACCAACTATGGCTACACCTTC. Its translation: CASSKANFRGQTNYGYTF.

For this clone: The sample holds other DNA sequences that translate to the same CDR3. This rearrangement joins TRBV7-2 to TRBJ2-2; D gene ambiguous. Trimming removed 4 bases at V and 7 bases at J, with 4 bases between. Germline CDR1 is SGHTA and CDR2 is FQGNSA. The CDR3 loop spans 11 amino acids. The chain's CDR3 is CASSSYGELFF. The CDR3 DNA is TGTGCCAGCAGCTCATACGGGGAGCTGTTTTTT. Full variable domain (remainder filled in from reference TRBV7-2 and TRBJ2-2): GAGVSQSPSNKVTEKGKDVELRCDPISGHTALYWYRQSLGQGLEFLIYFQGNSAPDKSGLPSDRFSAERTGGSVSTLTIQRTQQEDSAVYLCASSSYGELFFGEGSRLTVL.

V is TRBV6-5 and J is TRBJ2-7, with D perhaps assigned TRBD1 or TRBD2 (6 bases each). V lost 10 bases and J lost 2, with 15 bases in between. The CDR3 spans 13 residues. The V gene's germline CDR1 is MNHEY and CDR2 SVGAGI. CDR3 nucleotide sequence: TGTGCCACCCGGAGGGGGGAGGCCTACGAGCAGTACTTC. Its translation is CATRRGEAYEQYF.

This rearrangement joins TRBV5-3 to TRBJ2-7, with 8 nucleotides matching TRBD2. TRBV5-3 has ORF status, its function being uncertain. The length of the CDR3 is 19 residues. The V and J ends lost 0 bases and 0 bases, in that order; junction bases with no gene match: 14. The CDR3 spells CARSLVIVSPREGSYEQYF. In DNA, the CDR3 is TGTGCCAGAAGCTTGGTCATAGTTTCGCCACGGGAGGGCTCCTACGAGCAGTACTTC.

The V call is TRBV25-1, the J call TRBJ1-4; no definite D call. The CDR3 is made up of 12 amino acids. Trimming took 6 bases from V and 3 from J, leaving 5 bases between them. Per the germline V gene, CDR1 is MGHDK and CDR2 is SYGVNS. The CDR3 here is CASSRPNEKLFF. DNA of the CDR3: TGTGCCAGCAGCCGTCCTAATGAAAAACTGTTTTTT.

J is TRBJ2-2 and V is TRBV4-1, with 13 bases lining up with TRBD2. CDR3 size: 18 residues. V was clipped by 4 bases and J by 4 bases; unmatched bases: 9. Germline V lookup: CDR1 MGHRA, CDR2 YSYEKL. CDR3 residues: CASSRETGTSGITGELFF. CDR3 in DNA: TGCGCCAGCAGCCGAGAGACCGGGACTAGCGGGATCACCGGGGAGCTGTTTTTT.

The chain recombines TRBV29-1 with TRBJ1-4, with D possibly being TRBD1 (5 bases). Deletions cut 1 base from V and 7 bases from J, with 10 bases between. This CDR3 has 13 amino acids. CDR1 is SQVTM and CDR2 is ANQGSEA in the germline V gene. CDR3 bases: TGCAGCGTTGAAGCCCAGGGAGGTGAAAAACTGTTTTTT. Translation: CSVEAQGGEKLFF.

The V call is TRBV18, the J call TRBJ1-5, with D tentatively TRBD1 (5 bases). This CDR3 has 19 amino acids. The V gene's germline CDR1 is KGHSH and CDR2 LQKENI. V lost 5 bases, J lost 1 base, and 24 bases lay in between. CDR3 bases: TGTGCCAGCTCAGCCTTGGGGGGGATGGCGGACACGAGCAATCAGCCCCAGCATTTT. Protein sequence: CASSALGGMADTSNQPQHF.

The chain has TRBV4-2 and TRBJ2-2; tentatively, D is TRBD2 (5 bases). The CDR3 is 15 amino acids. Germline CDR1 reads LGHNA; CDR2 reads YNFKEQ. Trimming removed 5 bases at V and 3 bases at J, with 13 bases between. The CDR3 bases are TGTGCCAGCAGCTGGACTGTCGGATACACCGGGGAGCTGTTTTTT. This translates into CASSWTVGYTGELFF.

This clone came up a few times. The chain links TRBV6-1 to TRBJ2-2, with unresolved D. CDR1 is MNHNS and CDR2 is SASEGT in the germline V gene. There are 13 residues in the CDR3. With 8 bases removed from V and 7 bases from J, the gap between germline ends came to 14 bases. The DNA of the CDR3 is TGTGCCAGCCTACCCCTTAGCTACGGGGAGCTGTTTTTT. As protein: CASLPLSYGELFF.

The chain joins TRBV11-2 to TRBJ2-7; 7 bases match TRBD1. V was clipped by 5 bases and J by 6 bases; unmatched bases: 10. CDR3 length equals 14 residues. Germline values: CDR1 SGHAT, CDR2 FQNNGV. The CDR3 region is CASSPLDRVPEQYF. Here the CDR3 DNA reads TGTGCCAGCAGCCCACTCGACAGGGTCCCCGAGCAGTACTTC.

The V and J genes are TRBV6-1 and TRBJ2-3; the match to TRBD2 covers 10 bases. Germline-derived CDR1 and CDR2 are MNHNS and SASEGT. The trim removed 0 bases at V and 4 bases at J, leaving 4 bases unmatched. This CDR3 spans 16 amino acids. The CDR3 nucleotides are TGTGCCAGCAGTGAAGCGTTAGCGGGAGGCTCAGATACGCAGTATTTT. It is translated as CASSEALAGGSDTQYF.

The genes are TRBV30 and TRBJ2-5; D tentatively fits TRBD1 or TRBD2 (5 bases each). Germline V gene data show CDR1 as GTSNPN and CDR2 as SVGIG (reference sequence). Trimming shortened V by 1 base and J by 4 bases, and 13 bases separated the two germline ends. This CDR3 is 14 amino acids long. The CDR3: CAWSGGVGIETQYF. In DNA form, the CDR3 reads TGTGCCTGGAGTGGAGGGGTGGGCATAGAGACCCAGTACTTC.